This is a list of T cell receptor beta chains from one sample in a study of blood T cell repertoires in COVID-19. Repertoires were generated with immunoSEQ multiplex PCR, while TCRdb's copy carries only in-frame clones and drops some. The profile shows approximately 240,000 clones, roughly 85% of them singletons. The sequenced sample consisted of peripheral blood. The receptors were sampled from a man aged 50 to 59 who had recovered from COVID-19. Each CDR3 is given with its conserved first and last residue. The D gene is left open where the match is weak. Rows may omit the clone size; those that give it use once, few, many or a size class.

d_gene | j_gene | abundance | v_gene | CDR3nt | CDR3aa
NA | TRBJ2-2 | NA | TRBV28 | TGTGCCAGCATAGGCGCGGAGCGATTCACCGGGGAGCTGTTTTTT | CASIGAERFTGELFF
TRBD2 | TRBJ2-7 | once | TRBV30 | TGTGCCTGGAGTCCCGACCGGACTAGCGGGAGGGCCAGTCGCGAGCAGTACTTC | CAWSPDRTSGRASREQYF
NA | TRBJ2-7 | NA | TRBV10-3 | TGTGCCATCTCGAGGTCGGGGTTCGACGCCCACGAGCAGTACTTC | CAISRSGFDAHEQYF
TRBD2 | TRBJ2-3 | NA | TRBV7-9 | TGTGCCAGCAGCGCTAGCGGGGCCACAGATACGCAGTATTTT | CASSASGATDTQYF
NA | TRBJ1-5 | NA | TRBV19 | TGTGCCAGTACCTCACAGGGTGGGGGCAATCAGCCCCAGCATTTT | CASTSQGGGNQPQHF
NA | TRBJ2-1 | once | TRBV5-1 | TGCGCCAGCAGCTTATCAAGCGCAACCTACAATGAGCAGTTCTTC | CASSLSSATYNEQFF
NA | TRBJ2-7 | NA | TRBV9 | TGTGCCAGCAGCCCCCATTACGAGGAGCAGTACTTC | CASSPHYEEQYF
NA | TRBJ1-3 | few | TRBV18 | TGTGCCAGCTCACCTACCCAATCCGGGACCATATATTTT | CASSPTQSGTIYF
NA | TRBJ1-1 | few | TRBV11-2 | TGTGCCAGCAGCTTAGGAGACGGGGGTTGGAGTAGGGAAGCTTTCTTT | CASSLGDGGWSREAFF
NA | TRBJ1-1 | NA | TRBV18 | TGTGCCAGCTCACCCGGCCCGGGACTAAATGAAGCTTTCTTT | CASSPGPGLNEAFF
NA | TRBJ2-7 | NA | TRBV6-5 | TGTGCCAGCCATGGGAAGCGGACTACCTACGAGCAGTACTTC | CASHGKRTTYEQYF
NA | TRBJ2-3 | NA | TRBV18 | TGTGCCAGCTCACCAACCCGACAGGTTAGCACAGATACGCAGTATTTT | CASSPTRQVSTDTQYF
TRBD1 | TRBJ1-5 | NA | TRBV24-1 | TGTGCCACCAGTTTACAGGGGGTCAATCAGCCCCAGCATTTT | CATSLQGVNQPQHF
NA | TRBJ1-2 | NA | TRBV18 | TGTGCCAGCTCAGAAGGGGGTTATGGCTACACCTTC | CASSEGGYGYTF
TRBD2 | TRBJ2-7 | NA | TRBV7-6 | TGTGCCAGCAGCTTAGCGGGAGGGCCTCGGAACGAGCAGTACTTC | CASSLAGGPRNEQYF
NA | TRBJ2-5 | NA | TRBV10-3 | TGTGCCATCAGTGAACAGGTGGATGTGGAGACCCAGTACTTC | CAISEQVDVETQYF
NA | TRBJ2-6 | NA | TRBV25-1 | TGTGCCAGCAGGGGAACACAGGGAAAGAGCTCTGGGGCCAACGTCCTGACTTTC | CASRGTQGKSSGANVLTF
NA | TRBJ2-1 | NA | TRBV4-1 | TGCGCCAGCAGCCAAGATTTCGGCGGTGTCAGCAATGAGCAGTTCTTC | CASSQDFGGVSNEQFF
NA | TRBJ1-1 | NA | TRBV19 | TGTGCCAGTAGTATCAGACGGGACACTGAAGCTTTCTTT | CASSIRRDTEAFF
TRBD1 | TRBJ2-2 | NA | TRBV6-5 | TGTGCCAGCTACGGACAGGGGGTTAGTCGGGAGCTGTTTTTT | CASYGQGVSRELFF
TRBD1 | TRBJ2-7 | NA | TRBV28 | TGTGCCAGCAGCCGGGACAGGGCTAACGAGCAGTACTTC | CASSRDRANEQYF
TRBD1 | TRBJ1-1 | NA | TRBV19 | TGTGCCAGTAGTATAGGGGGACAGGCGGCTTTCTTT | CASSIGGQAAFF
NA | TRBJ1-5 | NA | TRBV7-8 | TGTGCCAGCAGCTTATGGACACAATATAGCAATCAGCCCCAGCATTTT | CASSLWTQYSNQPQHF
NA | TRBJ2-7 | NA | TRBV28 | TGTGCCAGCAGCCTACTCTCCTACGAGCAGTACTTC | CASSLLSYEQYF
TRBD1 | TRBJ2-1 | NA | TRBV5-1 | TGCGCCAGCAGCAAGCCGACAGGGGTGTACAATGAGCAGTTCTTC | CASSKPTGVYNEQFF
NA | TRBJ2-7 | NA | TRBV28 | TGTGCCAGCAGCCCCAGGCCCAATAGGCCTGGGCGCGAGCAGTACTTC | CASSPRPNRPGREQYF
NA | TRBJ1-2 | few | TRBV5-6 | TGTGCCAGCAGCTTGAGCTACAGGGCCTATGGCTACACCTTC | CASSLSYRAYGYTF
NA | TRBJ2-3 | NA | TRBV15 | TGTGCCACCAGCAGAGACTCGGATACGCAGTATTTT | CATSRDSDTQYF
NA | TRBJ2-7 | NA | TRBV27 | TGTGCCAGCAGCAAAACGACAGCTGGGGCCTACGAGCAGTACTTC | CASSKTTAGAYEQYF
NA | TRBJ2-1 | NA | TRBV15 | TGTGCCACCAGCAGAGTACGGACAGACAATGAGCAGTTCTTC | CATSRVRTDNEQFF
TRBD1 | TRBJ1-2 | NA | TRBV5-4 | TGTGCCAGCAGCCTTGGACAGGGAAACTATGGCTACACCTTC | CASSLGQGNYGYTF
NA | TRBJ1-4 | NA | TRBV2 | TGTGCCAGCAGCCTGTATTCTGAAAAACTGTTTTTT | CASSLYSEKLFF
TRBD1 | TRBJ1-2 | NA | TRBV19 | TGTGCCAGTAGTATATACCGGGGACAGGCCTTTCTGGGCTATGGCTACACCTTC | CASSIYRGQAFLGYGYTF
NA | TRBJ2-7 | few | TRBV13 | TGTGCCAGCAGCTTAGGTTACTACGAGCAGTACTTC | CASSLGYYEQYF
TRBD1 | TRBJ2-3 | NA | TRBV30 | TGTGCCGGAGGGACAGGGATGGGAGATACGCAGTATTTT | CAGGTGMGDTQYF
TRBD1 | TRBJ2-2 | NA | TRBV18 | TGTGCCAGCTCACCGGGGCAGGGGGACACCGGGGAGCTGTTTTTT | CASSPGQGDTGELFF
TRBD1 | TRBJ1-2 | NA | TRBV30 | TGTGCCTGGACCCGGCAGGGGGCAATCTATGGCTACACCTTC | CAWTRQGAIYGYTF
NA | TRBJ1-1 | NA | TRBV29-1 | TGCAGCGTTGGGGACACCACTGAAGCTTTCTTT | CSVGDTTEAFF
TRBD2 | TRBJ2-5 | NA | TRBV28 | TGTGCCAGCAGTGATAATAGCGGGATTGGGACCCAGTACTTC | CASSDNSGIGTQYF
TRBD1 | TRBJ2-2 | NA | TRBV7-9 | TGTGCCAGCAGCCCTTGGACAGGGGCGGTCACCGGGGAGCTGTTTTTT | CASSPWTGAVTGELFF
TRBD1 | TRBJ2-7 | NA | TRBV5-8 | TGTGCCAGCAGCTCGACAGGGGTCAGCTCCTACGAGCAGTACTTC | CASSSTGVSSYEQYF
TRBD1 | TRBJ2-7 | NA | TRBV28 | TGTGCCAGCAGATCTTCCGGGACAGGCTCCTACGAGCAGTACTTC | CASRSSGTGSYEQYF
TRBD2 | TRBJ2-1 | NA | TRBV11-2 | TGTGCCAGCAGCGGGGGGAGGGCCTATGAGCAGTTCTTC | CASSGGRAYEQFF
NA | TRBJ1-1 | NA | TRBV10-3 | TGTGCCATCAGTATAGGACAGATGAACACTGAAGCTTTCTTT | CAISIGQMNTEAFF
NA | TRBJ2-7 | NA | TRBV27 | TGTGCCAGCAGTTTTCAGGGAGGGGGTTACGAGCAGTACTTC | CASSFQGGGYEQYF
NA | TRBJ1-5 | NA | TRBV4-2 | TGTGCCAGCAGCCAAGATTTGGCAGGGTATCAGCCCCAGCATTTT | CASSQDLAGYQPQHF
TRBD1 | TRBJ2-7 | NA | TRBV15 | TGTGCCACCAGCAGGACACGACAGGGGGCGGGACACGAGCAGTACTTC | CATSRTRQGAGHEQYF
NA | TRBJ1-4 | NA | TRBV21-1 | TGTGCCAGCAGCAAAAGGGGCCTCCACTCAACTAATGAAAAACTGTTTTTT | CASSKRGLHSTNEKLFF
NA | TRBJ1-4 | NA | TRBV7-9 | TGTGCCAGCAGCTTAGCCGCTACAACTAATGAAAAACTGTTTTTT | CASSLAATTNEKLFF
NA | TRBJ1-5 | few | TRBV27 | TGTGCCAGCAGGGGGTTAATGGGTATGGGAGATCAGCCCCAGCATTTT | CASRGLMGMGDQPQHF
TRBD2 | TRBJ2-7 | NA | TRBV5-4 | TGTGCCAGCAGCTTGGCCCCTAGCGGTTCCTACGAGCAGTACTTC | CASSLAPSGSYEQYF
TRBD1 | TRBJ2-3 | once | TRBV2 | TGTGCCAGCAGTCCCCAGGGGGCGGTTGATACGCAGTATTTT | CASSPQGAVDTQYF
TRBD1 | TRBJ1-2 | NA | TRBV2 | TGTGCCAGCAGTAGGACAGGGGGCTATGGCTACACCTTC | CASSRTGGYGYTF
TRBD2 | TRBJ2-7 | NA | TRBV5-3 | TGTGCCAGAAGCTTGGCGCCTCCGCGGACTAGCTTCTACGAGCAGTACTTC | CARSLAPPRTSFYEQYF
NA | TRBJ2-2 | few | TRBV21-1 | TGTGCCAGCAGCAAATCTAGTGGCACCGGGGAGCTGTTTTTT | CASSKSSGTGELFF